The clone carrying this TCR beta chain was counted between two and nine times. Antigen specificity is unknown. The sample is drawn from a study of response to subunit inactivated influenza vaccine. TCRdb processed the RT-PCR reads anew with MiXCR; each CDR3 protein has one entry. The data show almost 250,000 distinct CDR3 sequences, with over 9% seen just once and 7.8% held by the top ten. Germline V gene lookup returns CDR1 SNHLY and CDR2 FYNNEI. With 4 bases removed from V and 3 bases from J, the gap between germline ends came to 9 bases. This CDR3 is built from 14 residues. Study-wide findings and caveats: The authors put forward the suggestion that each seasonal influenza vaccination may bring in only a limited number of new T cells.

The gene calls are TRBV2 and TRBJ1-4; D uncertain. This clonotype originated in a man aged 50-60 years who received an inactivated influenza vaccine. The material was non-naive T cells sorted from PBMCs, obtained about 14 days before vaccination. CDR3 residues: CASSVGYSNEKLFF. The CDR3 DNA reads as TGTGCCAGCAGTGTCGGATACTCTAATGAAAAACTGTTTTTT. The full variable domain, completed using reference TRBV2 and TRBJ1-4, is EPEVTQTPSHQVTQMGQEVILRCVPISNHLYFYWYRQILGQKVEFLVSFYNNEISEKSEIFDDQFSVERPDGSNFTLKIRSTKLEDSAMYFCASSVGYSNEKLFFGSGTQLSVL.